Detailed here is one T cell receptor beta chain. The repertoire was sequenced with immunoSEQ multiplex PCR; TCRdb's copy has only in-frame clones and lacks some. The top ten clones hold 11% of a sample with 110,000 to 150,000 clones, approximately 87% of them seen once. This CDR3 has 15 amino acids. Germline V CDR1 and CDR2: LNHDA, SQIVND (reference sequence). The J segment lost 10 bases and the V segment lost 4 bases, leaving 7 bases of the junction unmatched. The data were obtained in a study of blood T cell repertoires in COVID-19. Turning to the study itself: The origin of the acute and convalescent COVID-19 samples was the United States, Italy and Spain.

This chain joins TRBV19 and TRBJ2-1; 13 bases fit TRBD2. The sample comprised PBMCs or T cells enriched from blood (not recorded which). The receptor's source is a man in his fifties or sixties who had recovered from COVID-19. CDR3 nucleotides: TGTGCCAGTAGTAGCGGACTAGCGGGAGCAGTGGAGCAGTTCTTC. It yields the protein CASSSGLAGAVEQFF. Full variable domain (outside the CDR3, taken from reference TRBV19 and TRBJ2-1): DGGITQSPKYLFRKEGQNVTLSCEQNLNHDAMYWYRQDPGQGLRLIYYSQIVNDFQKGDIAEGYSVSREKKESFPLTVTSAQKNPTAFYLCASSSGLAGAVEQFFGPGTRLTVL.